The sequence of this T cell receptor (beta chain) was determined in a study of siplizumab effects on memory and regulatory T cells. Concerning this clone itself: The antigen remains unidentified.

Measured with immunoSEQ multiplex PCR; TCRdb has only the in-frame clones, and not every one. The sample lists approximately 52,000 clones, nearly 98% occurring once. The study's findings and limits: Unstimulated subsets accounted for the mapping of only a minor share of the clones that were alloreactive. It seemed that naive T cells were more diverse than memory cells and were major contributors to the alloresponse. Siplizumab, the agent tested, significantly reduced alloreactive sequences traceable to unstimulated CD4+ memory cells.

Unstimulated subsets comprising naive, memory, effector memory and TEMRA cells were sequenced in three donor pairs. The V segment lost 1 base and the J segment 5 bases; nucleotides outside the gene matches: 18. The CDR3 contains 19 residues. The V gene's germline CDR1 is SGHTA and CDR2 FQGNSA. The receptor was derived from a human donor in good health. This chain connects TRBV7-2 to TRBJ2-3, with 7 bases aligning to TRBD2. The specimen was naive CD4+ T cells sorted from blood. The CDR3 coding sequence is TGTGCCAGCAGCTTAGTTCGGTTTACGGGGGGTTCTCCTAAAGATACGCAGTATTTT. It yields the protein CASSLVRFTGGSPKDTQYF.